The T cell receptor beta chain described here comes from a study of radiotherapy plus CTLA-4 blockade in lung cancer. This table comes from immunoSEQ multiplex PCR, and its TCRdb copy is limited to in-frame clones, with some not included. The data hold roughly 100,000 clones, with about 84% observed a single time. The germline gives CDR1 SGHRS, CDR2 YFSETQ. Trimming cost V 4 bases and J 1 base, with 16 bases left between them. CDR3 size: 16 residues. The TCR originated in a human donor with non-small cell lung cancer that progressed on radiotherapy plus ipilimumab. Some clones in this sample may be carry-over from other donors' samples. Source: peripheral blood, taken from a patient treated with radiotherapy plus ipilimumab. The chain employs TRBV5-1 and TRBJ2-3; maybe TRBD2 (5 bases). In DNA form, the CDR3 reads TGCGCCAGCAGCCCGGGGAGTACGGGCCGCACAGATACGCAGTATTTT. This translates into CASSPGSTGRTDTQYF.